This T cell receptor (beta chain) was recorded in a study of T cell responses to AZD1222 COVID-19 vaccine. Overall study findings and caveats: The donor cohort was predominantly white British with a female majority, and clonal diversity may have been underestimated. No day 14 peak samples; only post-peak repertoires were characterized. Mapped onto spike, vaccine-associated CD4 TCRs spanned it and were dominant at 160-218 and 743-854. The study reported that nearly half of spike-specific TCRs target unmutated variant regions.

A word on this clone: What it binds is unknown.

Method: immunoSEQ multiplex PCR; TCRdb's copy keeps in-frame clones and lacks some. The data show under 130,000 clones, roughly 90% seen once. Sequenced material: peripheral blood, taken on day 0 of AZD1222 vaccination. This clonotype originated in an adult in good health.

CDR3 protein: CASSTGGLTEAFF. In nucleotides, the CDR3 is TGTGCCAGCAGCACAGGGGGCCTCACTGAAGCTTTCTTT. The rearrangement joins TRBV12-3 or TRBV12-4 to TRBJ1-1; 9 nucleotides align to TRBD1. The length of the CDR3 is 13 residues. Trimming cost V 6 bases and J 4 bases; bases outside gene matches: 3.